Listed below are T cell receptor beta chains from one sample, sequenced in a study of cytomegalovirus exposure and HLA in healthy donors. Libraries were prepared by immunoSEQ multiplex PCR; TCRdb keeps only in-frame clonotypes and omits some of them. The repertoire includes 95,000 to 150,000 clones, roughly four fifths of them detected once, and just under 3% sits in the top ten. Sequencing was done on a sample of PBMCs. Receptor source: a woman aged 40 to 50 in good health and CMV-seropositive. CDR3s leave out the opening cysteine and the closing phenylalanine or tryptophan. Rows may omit the clone size; those that give it use once, few, many or a size class.

v_gene	abundance	j_gene	CDR3aa
TRBV18	NA	TRBJ1-2	ASSPIDTANYGYT
TRBV7-9	NA	TRBJ2-3	ASILSGRTDTQY
TRBV14	NA	TRBJ2-7	ASSDRTGRYEQY
TRBV29-1	few	TRBJ1-1	SVGGGNAEAF
TRBV30	NA	TRBJ1-1	AWSREGKSF
TRBV10-3	NA	TRBJ1-2	AISELATDYGYT
TRBV19	NA	TRBJ1-2	ASNLRGLAFYGYT
TRBV5-6	NA	TRBJ2-7	ASILNGGSYEQY
TRBV6-5	few	TRBJ2-7	ASWNGYEQY
TRBV6-5	few	TRBJ1-5	ASQNQPQH
TRBV11-2	NA	TRBJ2-5	ASSSQTSGGQETQY
TRBV7-9	NA	TRBJ1-2	ASSLLLLPGQGANYGYT
TRBV10-3	NA	TRBJ2-3	AIGGLAGRTDTQY
TRBV10-3	NA	TRBJ2-7	AIRSAGTGDSYEQY
TRBV11-2	NA	TRBJ2-7	ASSPRGGYEQY
TRBV5-1	few	TRBJ2-3	ASSSGTVGDTQY
TRBV7-2	NA	TRBJ1-4	ASSLVPGLGEKLF
TRBV19	NA	TRBJ1-5	ASSIVGGSGQSQH
TRBV4-1	NA	TRBJ2-7	ASRGGLAGVYEQY
TRBV7-9	NA	TRBJ2-7	ASRDGTGTSYEQY
TRBV7-9	NA	TRBJ1-1	ASSSRTGGSTEAF
TRBV10-3	NA	TRBJ2-7	ATKQASTPPY
TRBV5-1	once	TRBJ2-2	ASSSAIGSGTGELF
TRBV6-5	NA	TRBJ2-7	ASSSRTGDYEQY
TRBV9	NA	TRBJ2-2	ASGVALVGRGELF
TRBV2	NA	TRBJ2-6	ASFGQGALVSGANVLT
TRBV28	NA	TRBJ1-2	ASSLSTESYGYT
TRBV5-1	few	TRBJ1-2	ASSLVSGYEYGYT
TRBV7-2	NA	TRBJ2-1	ASSSPGQLYNEQF
TRBV7-2	few	TRBJ2-5	ASCQLAGVRETQY
TRBV6-1	few	TRBJ1-5	ASRDQGMGNQPQH
TRBV28	NA	TRBJ2-7	ASSRWTSGAYEQY
TRBV7-8	NA	TRBJ2-7	ASSTPRQGSYEQY
TRBV7-3	NA	TRBJ2-2	ASSLASTGELF
TRBV19	NA	TRBJ2-7	ASSIRAGQGPYEQY
TRBV10-2	once	TRBJ2-1	ASSESIAGDRGNLNEQF
TRBV4-3	NA	TRBJ2-1	ASSQPGGPLNEQF
TRBV6-1	NA	TRBJ1-4	ASSEWDRVRKLF
TRBV19	once	TRBJ2-1	ASSIQTRPLYNEQF